Each of the 24 T cell receptor beta chains below was sequenced from the same sample in a study of response to subunit inactivated influenza vaccine. TCRdb itself ran the RT-PCR reads through MiXCR, one entry per CDR3 protein. Among 450,000 to 700,000 distinct CDR3 sequences listed, about 15% were seen once. The sequencing here drew on PBMCs from blood, taken approximately 12 days after vaccination. Receptors originate from a man in his fifties or sixties who received an inactivated influenza vaccine.

The chain uses TRBV12-3 or TRBV12-4 and TRBJ2-3, with 8 bases aligning to TRBD2. V shed 3 bases and J 5 bases; nucleotides not matched to a gene: 4. The CDR3 length is 14 residues. The CDR3 region has the DNA TGTGCCAGCAGTTTTGGCGGGGGGCAAGATACGCAGTATTTT. Residues: CASSFGGGQDTQYF.

The chain combines TRBV5-6 with TRBJ1-1; possible D gene TRBD1, 5 bases. The CDR3 extends over 14 amino acids. CDR1 and CDR2 from the germline V gene are SGHDT and YYEEEE. Deletions cut 6 bases from V and 0 bases from J, with 12 bases between. The DNA of the CDR3 is TGTGCCAGCACCACTTGGGGCATGAACACTGAAGCTTTCTTT. It codes for CASTTWGMNTEAFF.

This clonotype was detected a few times. The gene calls are TRBV20-1 and TRBJ2-3; 8 bases agree with TRBD2. With 1 base clipped from V and 3 bases from J, the junction kept 9 bases outside the gene matches. Looked up from germline, CDR1 is DFQATT and CDR2 is SNEGSKA (reference sequence). This CDR3 is built from 16 residues. CDR3: CSARGQLAAVTDTQYF. The CDR3 DNA follows: TGCAGTGCTAGAGGCCAACTAGCGGCTGTTACAGATACGCAGTATTTT.

The sample holds a few counts of this clonotype. In nucleotides, the CDR3 is TGTGCCAGCAGCTTGTTTCTAGACAATGAGCAGTTCTTC. Residues: CASSLFLDNEQFF. The chain combines TRBV5-6 with TRBJ2-1; D is unclear. V was cut by 1 base and J by 5 bases, with 7 bases left in between. Germline loops: CDR1 SGHDT, CDR2 YYEEEE. There are 13 residues in the CDR3.

This clonotype was picked up a small number of times. This chain uses TRBV7-9 with TRBJ2-2, with D unclear. The CDR3 has 15 residues. The ends were cut back, 4 bases at V and 2 bases at J, with 11 bases in the middle. Germline V gives CDR1 SEHNR, CDR2 FQNEAQ (reference sequence). The CDR3 DNA is TGTGCCAGCAGCTCAGGCCCATACAACACCGGGGAGCTGTTTTTT. Encoded protein: CASSSGPYNTGELFF.

V and J are TRBV29-1 and TRBJ2-2; 9 bases are a match to TRBD1. Germline lookup yields CDR1 SQVTM and CDR2 ANQGSEA. J was trimmed by 4 bases and V by 6 bases; bases with no gene match: 6. The CDR3 sequence is 14 residues long. The CDR3 sequence: CSVNRGPGTGELFF. The CDR3, as DNA: TGCAGCGTGAACAGGGGGCCTGGCACCGGGGAGCTGTTTTTT.

This clonotype was picked up many times. V usage is TRBV7-2 and J usage is TRBJ2-1; 7 nucleotides agree with TRBD2. Germline loops: CDR1 SGHTA, CDR2 FQGNSA. The CDR3 is 17 amino acids. Trimming took 4 bases from V and 7 from J; bases not matched to a gene: 16. CDR3 protein: CASSSRAGQPLLNEQFF. CDR3 bases: TGTGCCAGCAGCTCCCGAGCGGGGCAACCGTTGTTAAATGAGCAGTTCTTC.

This chain joins TRBV10-3 and TRBJ2-2, with D possibly being TRBD2 (6 bases). CDR1 and CDR2 from the germline V gene are ENHRY and SYGVKD. CDR3 length: 17 residues. V shed 2 bases and J shed 5 bases, with 18 bases lying between them. CDR3 protein: CAISEGGGLAWTGELFF. The CDR3 DNA reads TGTGCCATCAGTGAGGGGGGAGGACTCGCCTGGACCGGGGAGCTGTTTTTT.

The chain uses TRBV6-2 or TRBV6-3 and TRBJ2-5, with D perhaps assigned TRBD1 or TRBD2 (6 bases each). Trimming removed 6 bases from V and 6 bases from J, with 17 bases in between. The CDR3 has 14 amino acids. Per germline, CDR1 MNHEY and CDR2 SVGEGT. The CDR3 nucleotides read TGTGCCAGCAGGGAACAGGGCGGGGCAAAGACCCAGTACTTC. It yields the protein CASREQGGAKTQYF.

This clonotype turned up a few times. The V and J genes are TRBV10-3 and TRBJ2-7, with no clear D. Deletions cut 3 bases from V and 2 bases from J, with 8 bases between. The CDR3 sequence is 13 residues long. Germline assignment: CDR1 ENHRY and CDR2 SYGVKD. CDR3 in amino acids: CAISERMPYEQYF. Written as DNA, the CDR3 is TGTGCCATCAGTGAACGGATGCCCTACGAGCAGTACTTC.

There are a few counts of this clonotype. The chain is built from TRBV28 and TRBJ2-5, with 13 positions matching TRBD2. Per the germline V gene, CDR1 is MDHEN and CDR2 is SYDVKM. Trimming cost V 3 bases and J 1 base; bases outside gene matches: 5. This CDR3 region has 17 residues. CDR3 amino acids: CASSLPGLAGIQETQYF. As DNA, the CDR3 is TGTGCCAGCAGTTTGCCGGGACTAGCGGGGATCCAAGAGACCCAGTACTTC.

This clonotype was counted a few times. CDR3 DNA sequence: TGTGCCAGCTCACCACGAGCCTGGGGGAGAGATACGCAGTATTTT. Residues: CASSPRAWGRDTQYF. The V call is TRBV18, the J call TRBJ2-3; D could derive from TRBD1 or TRBD2 (5 bases each). This CDR3 is built from 15 residues. Germline CDR1 and CDR2: KGHSH and LQKENI. V lost 1 base and J lost 5, with 13 bases in between.

This clonotype has more than one count but fewer than ten. The chain combines TRBV6-2 or TRBV6-3 with TRBJ2-4; no firm D call. In germline, CDR1 is MNHEY, CDR2 SVGEGT. The CDR3 runs to 14 residues. Trimming took off 0 bases at V and 3 bases at J, with 6 bases between the two ends. CDR3 in DNA: TGTGCCAGCAGTTACTCAGGGCTCAAAAACATTCAGTACTTC. This translates into CASSYSGLKNIQYF.

The J gene is TRBJ1-2, the V gene TRBV29-1; 8 positions agree with TRBD1. J was trimmed by 3 bases and V by 3 bases; bases with no gene match: 3. This CDR3 has 13 amino acids. CDR1 is SQVTM and CDR2 is ANQGSEA in the germline V gene. The CDR3 protein is CSVDGQGYYGYTF. CDR3 DNA sequence: TGCAGCGTTGATGGACAGGGATACTATGGCTACACCTTC.

The gene calls are TRBV5-1 and TRBJ2-7; a weak D match, TRBD2 (5 bases). Germline V lookup: CDR1 SGHRS, CDR2 YFSETQ. V lost 5 bases and J 7 bases, leaving 22 bases between the germline ends. This CDR3 comprises 15 residues. The CDR3 sequence: CASSLVPSPSGEQYF. CDR3 sequence (DNA): TGCGCCAGCAGTCTAGTGCCCTCTCCTTCGGGAGAGCAGTACTTC.

J is TRBJ1-1 and V is TRBV6-1; a weak D match, TRBD1 (6 bases). Germline CDR1 reads MNHNS; CDR2 reads SASEGT. This CDR3 contains 15 residues. Trimming removed 6 bases from V and 4 bases from J, with 18 bases in between. CDR3 amino acids: CASSRTESGSTEAFF. CDR3 coding DNA: TGTGCCAGCAGCCGGACAGAGAGCGGCAGCACTGAAGCTTTCTTT.

CDR3 in DNA: TGCAGTGCTAGATTGGCAGGGGATTCACCCCTCCACTTT. Amino acid sequence: CSARLAGDSPLHF. The chain employs TRBV20-1 and TRBJ1-6, with a tentative D call TRBD1 (6 bases). CDR3 length: 13 residues. The V and J ends lost 2 bases and 8 bases respectively, with 10 bases between them. Germline values: CDR1 DFQATT, CDR2 SNEGSKA (reference sequence).

This clonotype was counted only a few times. The chain recombines TRBV7-9 with TRBJ2-2; the D is unclear. The ends were cut back, 6 bases at V and 6 bases at J, with 17 bases in the middle. The length of the CDR3 is 15 residues. Per germline, CDR1 SEHNR and CDR2 FQNEAQ (reference sequence). The CDR3 loop reads CASSPRALTAGELFF. CDR3 bases: TGTGCCAGCAGTCCACGGGCCCTTACGGCCGGGGAGCTGTTTTTT.

This clonotype was detected a few times. The rearrangement uses TRBV7-6 and TRBJ1-6; 7 bases agree with TRBD1. Germline V gives CDR1 SGHVS, CDR2 FNYEAQ. CDR3 size: 15 residues. J gave up 10 bases and V 5 bases, and 11 bases lay outside the gene matches. The CDR3, as DNA: TGTGCCAGCAGCCGAGACAGGGATCGACGGTCACCCCTCCACTTT. As protein: CASSRDRDRRSPLHF.

In its sample, this clonotype was seen a few times. The CDR3 bases are TGCAGTGCTAGAGATCCAACAGGGACCGAGCAGTACTTC. Translating it yields CSARDPTGTEQYF. This chain uses TRBV20-1 with TRBJ2-7, with D possibly TRBD1 on 6 matching bases. This CDR3 has 13 residues. Germline V lookup: CDR1 DFQATT, CDR2 SNEGSKA (reference sequence). V lost 0 bases and J lost 6, with 12 bases in between.

In this sample, this clonotype turned up many times. The CDR3 DNA is TGTGCCAGCAGCCAAGTGACTAGCGGGGGTGGACTAGCCAAAAACATTCAGTACTTC. As protein: CASSQVTSGGGLAKNIQYF. The genes are TRBV3-1 and TRBJ2-4, with 12 bases identical to TRBD2. The CDR3 extends over 19 amino acids. The junction had 7 bases not matched to a gene; V was cut back by 1 base and J by 0 bases. Germline V gives CDR1 LGHDT, CDR2 YNNKEL (reference sequence).

The rearrangement uses TRBV12-3 or TRBV12-4 and TRBJ2-2, with D possibly TRBD2 on 7 matching bases. V dropped 8 bases and J dropped 6 bases, with 10 bases sitting between them. The CDR3 is made up of 12 amino acids. CDR3 residues: CASSGGAGELFF. CDR3 DNA sequence: TGTGCCAGCTCGGGGGGCGCCGGGGAGCTGTTTTTT.

V gene TRBV15 combines with J gene TRBJ2-3; TRBD1 is a possible D gene (7 bases). Per germline, CDR1 LNHNV and CDR2 YYDKDF (reference sequence). This CDR3 has 17 amino acids. Trimming removed 5 bases at V and 2 bases at J, with 20 bases between. This chain's CDR3 is CATSLPSQGGLTDTQYF. The CDR3 bases are TGTGCCACCAGCCTACCTTCCCAGGGGGGCCTCACAGATACGCAGTATTTT.

This clonotype showed up many times. V and J are TRBV5-1 and TRBJ2-3; 9 bases map to TRBD2. V dropped 0 bases and J dropped 2; count of bases not matched to a gene: 4. The CDR3 length is 16 residues. The germline CDR1 and CDR2 sequences are SGHRS and YFSETQ. The CDR3 spells CASSLVGGGATDTQYF. The CDR3 DNA is TGCGCCAGCAGCTTGGTCGGCGGGGGGGCCACAGATACGCAGTATTTT.